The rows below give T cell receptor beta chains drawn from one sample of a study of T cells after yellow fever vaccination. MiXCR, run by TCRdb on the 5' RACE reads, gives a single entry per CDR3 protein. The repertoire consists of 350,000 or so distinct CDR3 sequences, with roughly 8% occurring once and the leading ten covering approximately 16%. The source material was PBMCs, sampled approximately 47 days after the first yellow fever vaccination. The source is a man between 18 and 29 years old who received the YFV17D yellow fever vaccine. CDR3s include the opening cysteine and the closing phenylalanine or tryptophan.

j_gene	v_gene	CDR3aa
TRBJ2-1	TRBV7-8	CASSSLANEQFF
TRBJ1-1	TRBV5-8	CASSLAMGELYDTEAFF
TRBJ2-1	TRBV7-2	CASSARGTANEQFF
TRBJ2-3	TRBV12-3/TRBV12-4	CASRVGLAGDGTDTQYF
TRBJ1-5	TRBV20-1	CSASRTTGSGPQHF
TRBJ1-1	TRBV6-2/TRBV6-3	CASSPSLADEAFF
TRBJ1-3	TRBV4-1	CASSQAASGNTIYF
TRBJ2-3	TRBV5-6	CASSLLTGALGDTQYF
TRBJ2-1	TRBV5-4	CASSLDRGYNEQFF
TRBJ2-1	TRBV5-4	CASSIVGRGLLNEQFF
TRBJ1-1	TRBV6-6	CASSRRGRTEAFF
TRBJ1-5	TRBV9	CASSPGPVPQPQHF
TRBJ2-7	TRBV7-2	CASSRTGLYEQYF
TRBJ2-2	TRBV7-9	CASSQRGDTNTGELFF
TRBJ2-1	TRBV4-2	CASSPQVGSSFGEQFF
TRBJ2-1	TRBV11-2	CASSSAVGLAGGGYNEQFF
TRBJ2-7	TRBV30	CAWNRGALYEQYF
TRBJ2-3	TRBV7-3	CASSPSLAQSDTQYF
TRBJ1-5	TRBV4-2	CASSQGRGGQPQHF
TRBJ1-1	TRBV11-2	CASSPRFYGAFF
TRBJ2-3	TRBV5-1	CASSLGQGRSADTQYF
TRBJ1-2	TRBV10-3	CATNTPTGDYGYTF
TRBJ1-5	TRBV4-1	CASSQEGHGPNQPQHF
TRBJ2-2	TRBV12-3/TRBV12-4	CASSLREGGELFF
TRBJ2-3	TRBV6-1	CASKAGGPNTQYF
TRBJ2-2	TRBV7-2	CASSLALAGNTGELFF
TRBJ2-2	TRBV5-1	CASSLTPFTGELFF
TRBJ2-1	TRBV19	CASKNRGASYNEQFF
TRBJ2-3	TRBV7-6	CASSPDPSGGVASTDTQYF
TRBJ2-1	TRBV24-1	CATSPEQEINEQFF
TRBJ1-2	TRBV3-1	CASSHSWDDVGYTF
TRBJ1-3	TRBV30	CAWSPLNTIYF
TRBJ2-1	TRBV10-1	CASPPARLAGGNEQFF
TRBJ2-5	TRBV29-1	CSVVQGAGETQYF
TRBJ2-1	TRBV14	CASSQYVMGGQFF
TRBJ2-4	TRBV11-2	CASSMGQPAKNIQYF
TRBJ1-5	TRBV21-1	CASSKPRWDENQPQHF
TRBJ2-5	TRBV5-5	CASSLESVWAQETQYF
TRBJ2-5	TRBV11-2	CASSRERQETQYF
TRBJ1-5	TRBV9	CASSAAGGSQPQHF
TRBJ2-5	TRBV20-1	CSAPDRGETQYF
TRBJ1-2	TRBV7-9	CASSHGDHHGYGYTF
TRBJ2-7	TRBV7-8	CASSLAGGLDEQYF
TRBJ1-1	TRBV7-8	CAMSPGLTLNTEAFF
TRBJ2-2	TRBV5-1	CASSLLQGSITGELFF
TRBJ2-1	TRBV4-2	CASSPGLAGGNPEQFF